This paragraph covers one TCR beta chain sequence. This entry comes from a study of radiation and T cells in renal cell carcinoma. Trimming cost V 6 bases and J 1 base; bases outside gene matches: 7. The length of the CDR3 is 15 residues. From germline, CDR1 is SGHTA and CDR2 FQGNSA. Time point given: blood 4 weeks post-SBRT, at nephrectomy. Noted treatment: 15 Gy SBRT to primary tumor, nephrectomy 4 weeks later. Blood was sampled at baseline, 2 weeks and 4 weeks after SBRT. Some clones are missing from TCRdb's copy, which holds only in-frame ones; the method was immunoSEQ multiplex PCR. The sample includes some 100,000 clones, 80% to 90% of them seen just once.

This sample comprised blood, obtained from a patient whose treatment included radiotherapy and nephrectomy. The chain employs TRBV7-2 and TRBJ2-3; 7 bases are a match to TRBD2. This clonotype was sampled from a man aged 60-69 years with renal cell carcinoma. The DNA for the CDR3 is TGTGCCAGCAGTCCAACTAGCGACCGCACAGATACGCAGTATTTT. This sequence encodes CASSPTSDRTDTQYF.